Each of the 27 T cell receptor beta chains below was sequenced from the same sample in a study of Graves' ophthalmopathy and Graves' hyperthyroidism. Beta-chain TCR CDR3 regions were amplified from RNA transcripts. First-round RT-PCR relied on HTBI primers, and a second-round multiplex PCR came next. In TCRdb, the multiplex PCR reads were re-called with MiXCR into one record per CDR3 protein. The sample records approximately 1.2 million distinct CDR3 sequences, about two fifths being singletons. The sequenced sample was peripheral blood or thyroid tissue (not recorded which). Receptors were obtained from an adult man with Graves' hyperthyroidism.

This clonotype has a count of ten or more. The chain combines TRBV7-2 with TRBJ2-2; 10 nucleotides line up with TRBD2. The germline gives CDR1 SGHTA, CDR2 FQGNSA. The CDR3 has 17 amino acids. Trimming took 5 bases from V and 0 from J; bases not matched to a gene: 6. The CDR3 coding sequence is TGTGCCAGCAGCCCCAGCGGGAGGGGGGCGAACACCGGGGAGCTGTTTTTT. Protein product: CASSPSGRGANTGELFF.

This clonotype was detected many times. The V call is TRBV20-1, the J call TRBJ1-2; D possibly corresponds to TRBD1 (6 bases). There are 14 residues in the CDR3. Germline V CDR1 and CDR2: DFQATT, SNEGSKA (reference sequence). Trimming took 2 bases from V and 5 from J, leaving 15 bases between them. This CDR3 is CSARTGSFGYGYTF. CDR3 nucleotide sequence: TGCAGTGCTAGAACAGGGTCTTTTGGGTATGGCTACACCTTC.

The table lists this clonotype with a few counts. V gene TRBV7-8 combines with J gene TRBJ2-7; 7 bases agree with TRBD1. Unmatched junction bases numbered 12, after V lost 8 bases and J lost 11 bases. Germline assignment: CDR1 SGHVS and CDR2 FQNEAQ. This CDR3 has 12 residues. CDR3 sequence reads: CASSFPQGSEYF. CDR3 bases: TGTGCCAGCTCATTCCCACAGGGGTCAGAGTACTTC. Variable domain in full (rest from reference TRBV7-8 and TRBJ2-7): GAGVSQSPRYKVAKRGQDVALRCDPISGHVSLFWYQQALGQGPEFLTYFQNEAQLDKSGLPSDRFFAERPEGSVSTLKIQRTQQEDSAVYLCASSFPQGSEYFGPGTRLTVT.

This clonotype was seen a handful of times. Given a much more abundant clone one base away, this may be a read error. The genes are TRBV10-1 and TRBJ2-5; tentative D call: TRBD1 (5 bases). CDR3 length equals 15 residues. Germline CDR1 is WNHNN and CDR2 is SYGVQD (reference sequence). CDR3 coding DNA: TGCGCCAGCAGTAGGGGCAGGTCCATACAAGAGACCCAGCACTTC. This codes for CASSRGRSIQETQHF.

This sequence joins TRBV5-6 and TRBJ2-7; D is uncertain. Trimming left V 0 bases short and J 0 bases short, with 10 bases between. The germline CDR1 and CDR2 sequences are SGHDT and YYEEEE. The CDR3 is made up of 15 amino acids. In nucleotides, the CDR3 is TGTGCCAGCAGCTTGGAGGCAAGGAACTCCTACGAGCAGTACTTC. Protein: CASSLEARNSYEQYF. Full variable domain (rest looked up from reference TRBV5-6 and TRBJ2-7): DAGVTQSPTHLIKTRGQQVTLRCSPKSGHDTVSWYQQALGQGPQFIFQYYEEEERQRGNFPDRFSGHQFPNYSSELNVNALLLGDSALYLCASSLEARNSYEQYFGPGTRLTVT.

The chain combines TRBV7-9 with TRBJ2-7; no clear D gene. V was shortened by 5 bases and J by 1 base, with 15 bases between the two germline ends. The CDR3 covers 15 residues. CDR1 SEHNR and CDR2 FQNEAQ come from the germline V gene (reference sequence). The CDR3 bases are TGTGCCAGCAGCCCTTGGACCAGCCCTTCCTACGAGCAGTACTTC. Translation: CASSPWTSPSYEQYF.

With respect to this clonotype: Its ends do not fully match the called genes, so a read error is possible. The chain has TRBV19 and TRBJ1-5; 7 positions match TRBD1. CDR3 length equals 14 residues. Germline lookup yields CDR1 LNHDA and CDR2 SQIVND (reference sequence). The CDR3 nucleotides are TGTGCCAGTAGGCCGGGACAGAGGTATCAGTCCCAGCATTTT. Protein sequence: CASRPGQRYQSQHF.

This sequence joins TRBV7-2 and TRBJ2-7; D remains ambiguous. Trimming stripped 6 bases from V and 2 bases from J, with 20 bases between. Germline V lookup: CDR1 SGHTA, CDR2 FQGNSA. The CDR3 is 16 amino acids. This chain's CDR3 is CASRRSASSTAYEQYF. In DNA form, the CDR3 reads TGTGCCAGCAGAAGGTCAGCCAGCTCGACGGCCTACGAGCAGTACTTC.

The chain links TRBV12-5 to TRBJ1-1, with no clear D. The CDR3 contains 15 residues. Trimming removed 4 bases from V and 1 base from J, with 13 bases in between. Germline V lookup: CDR1 LGHNT, CDR2 FRNRAP. The CDR3 is CASGSMGKGNTEAFF. The CDR3 DNA follows: TGTGCTAGTGGTTCGATGGGTAAGGGGAACACTGAAGCTTTCTTT.

The chain is built from TRBV4-2 and TRBJ2-5; no reliable D call. CDR3 length: 14 residues. CDR1 is LGHNA and CDR2 is YNFKEQ in the germline V gene. Deletions cut 1 base from V and 2 bases from J, with 8 bases between. The DNA of the CDR3 is TGTGCCAGCAGCCAAGGGGCAGCTCAAGAGACCCAGTACTTC. Amino acid sequence: CASSQGAAQETQYF.

The rearrangement links TRBV2 to TRBJ2-7; 11 bases align to TRBD1. TRBJ2-1 explains the end of the DNA better; the J call may be wrong. The germline CDR1 and CDR2 sequences are SNHLY and FYNNEI. The CDR3 covers 14 residues. The CDR3 DNA sequence: TGTGCCAGCAGAGGACAGGGGGCAAGGAATGAGCAGTTCTTC. It translates to CASRGQGARNEQFF.

The chain combines TRBV7-9 with TRBJ1-1; D unclear. The V gene lost 8 bases and the J gene lost 4 bases, with 17 bases spanning the gap. Germline V CDR1 and CDR2: SEHNR, FQNEAQ (reference sequence). This CDR3 spans 14 amino acids. CDR3 residues: CASSPLQLFTEAFF. CDR3 nucleotide sequence: TGTGCCAGCTCACCACTCCAGTTGTTCACTGAAGCTTTCTTT. Complete variable domain (other parts from reference TRBV7-9 and TRBJ1-1): DTGVSQNPRHKITKRGQNVTFRCDPISEHNRLYWYRQTLGQGPEFLTYFQNEAQLEKSRLLSDRFSAERPKGSFSTLEIQRTEQGDSAMYLCASSPLQLFTEAFFGQGTRLTVV.

In the case of this clonotype: A clone one base away is much larger, so this may be a read error. This chain joins TRBV9 and TRBJ2-5; 7 bases fit TRBD2. The CDR3 totals 14 residues. Germline V gene sequence: CDR1 SGDLS, CDR2 YYNGEE. The V gene end was trimmed by 3 bases and the J gene end by 0 bases; junction bases not matched to a gene: 2. Written as DNA, the CDR3 is TGTGCCAGCAGCGCGGGGGGAGACCAAGAGACCCAGTACTTC. This encodes CASSAGGDQETQYF.

The V call is TRBV10-3, the J call TRBJ1-1; D is unclear. The germline V gene has CDR1 ENHRY and CDR2 SYGVKD. Trimming removed 5 bases at V and 3 bases at J, with 10 bases between. The CDR3 is made up of 13 amino acids. CDR3 loop: CAISYNSYTEAFF. As DNA, the CDR3 is TGTGCCATCAGTTACAACAGCTACACTGAAGCTTTCTTT.

This chain connects TRBV5-8 to TRBJ2-2; 7 nucleotides match TRBD2. The CDR3 extends over 16 amino acids. Trimming at V came to 4 bases and at J to 2 bases, leaving 8 bases not matched to a gene. CDR1 and CDR2 from the germline V gene are SGHTS and YDEGEE. DNA for the CDR3: TGTGCCAGCAGCGGGATAAGCGGGACCAACACCGGGGAGCTGTTTTTT. It codes for CASSGISGTNTGELFF.

V is TRBV5-6 and J is TRBJ2-7, with unresolved D. Germline assignment: CDR1 SGHDT and CDR2 YYEEEE. The V and J ends lost 2 bases and 3 bases respectively, with 12 bases between them. The CDR3 is made up of 14 amino acids. The CDR3 DNA follows: TGTGCCAGCAGCTTAGCCTCCTTCAACTACGAGCAGTACTTC. Its translation is CASSLASFNYEQYF.

The J gene is TRBJ2-5, the V gene TRBV7-6, with 8 bases matching TRBD2. Germline lookup yields CDR1 SGHVS and CDR2 FNYEAQ. The V and J ends lost 2 bases and 0 bases, in that order; junction bases with no gene match: 5. The CDR3 spans 16 residues. The CDR3 DNA reads TGTGCCAGCAGCTTATTTAGCGGGGCTTACCAAGAGACCCAGTACTTC. It encodes CASSLFSGAYQETQYF.

The rearrangement links TRBV12-3 or TRBV12-4 to TRBJ1-2; maybe TRBD1 (6 bases). V was pared by 6 bases and J by 8 bases, with 16 bases between. The length of the CDR3 is 13 residues. The CDR3 sequence: CASRENTGSGYTF. In DNA form, the CDR3 reads TGTGCCAGCAGGGAGAATACAGGGTCCGGCTACACCTTC.

This clonotype was seen at least ten times. This sequence joins TRBV20-1 and TRBJ2-2; 9 positions match TRBD1. J was trimmed by 6 bases and V by 3 bases; bases with no gene match: 2. The CDR3 totals 13 residues. The germline V gene has CDR1 DFQATT and CDR2 SNEGSKA (reference sequence). For the CDR3, the DNA is TGCAGTGCTAGGGACAGGGGAGCCGGGGAGCTGTTTTTT. Its protein product is CSARDRGAGELFF.

As concerns this clonotype: Given a much more abundant clone one base away, this may be a read error. The chain joins TRBV7-9 to TRBJ2-2; TRBD2 aligns across 8 bases. The CDR3 has 14 residues. The J segment lost 6 bases and the V segment lost 5 bases, leaving 5 bases of the junction unmatched. Germline V gives CDR1 SEHNR, CDR2 FQNEAQ (reference sequence). The CDR3 region is CASSAGLDAGELFF. The CDR3 region has the DNA TGTGCCAGCAGCGCGGGACTAGATGCCGGGGAGCTGTTTTTT. The variable domain in full, completed from reference TRBV7-9 and TRBJ2-2, reads DTGVSQNPRHKITKRGQNVTFRCDPISEHNRLYWYRQTLGQGPEFLTYFQNEAQLEKSRLLSDRFSAERPKGSFSTLEIQRTEQGDSAMYLCASSAGLDAGELFFGEGSRLTVL.

This clonotype was seen at least ten times. This rearrangement joins TRBV15 to TRBJ1-1, with TRBD1 as a possible D gene (6 bases). Germline CDR1 reads LNHNV; CDR2 reads YYDKDF (reference sequence). V was trimmed by 2 bases and J by 6 bases, leaving 16 bases between them. The CDR3 spans 15 residues. CDR3 coding DNA: TGTGCCACCAGCAGATTCTCAGGGGACCTCGCTGAAGCTTTCTTT. It codes for CATSRFSGDLAEAFF.

This chain links TRBV7-9 with TRBJ1-2; 9 bases map to TRBD1. CDR1 SEHNR and CDR2 FQNEAQ come from the germline V gene (reference sequence). The CDR3 covers 14 residues. Unmatched junction bases numbered 4, after V lost 4 bases and J lost 4 bases. The chain's CDR3 is CASSYKDRGYGYTF. The CDR3 nucleotides are TGTGCCAGCAGCTATAAGGACAGGGGCTATGGCTACACCTTC.

The chain employs TRBV29-1 and TRBJ2-2; D gene uncertain. V was pared by 4 bases and J by 1 base, with 16 bases between. The CDR3 covers 16 residues. Looked up from germline, CDR1 is SQVTM and CDR2 is ANQGSEA. DNA of the CDR3: TGCAGCGTTGGTATAAATTGGGCGGTGAACACCGGGGAGCTGTTTTTT. It encodes CSVGINWAVNTGELFF.

Worth noting for this clonotype: This may be a read error, as it is one base from a much larger clone. The CDR3 DNA reads as TGCAGCGTCCCCCAAATGCGCACCGGGGAGCTGTTTTTT. It specifies CSVPQMRTGELFF. The rearrangement uses TRBV29-1 and TRBJ2-2; D is uncertain. From germline, CDR1 is SQVTM and CDR2 ANQGSEA. Trimming took off 6 bases at V and 4 bases at J, with 12 bases between the two ends. This CDR3 comprises 13 residues.

V usage is TRBV20-1 and J usage is TRBJ2-6; D possibly corresponds to TRBD1 (5 bases). In germline, CDR1 is DFQATT, CDR2 SNEGSKA (reference sequence). V lost 6 bases and J 18 bases, leaving 9 bases between the germline ends. The CDR3 covers 8 residues. The CDR3 DNA reads as TGCAGTGCGGCAGACAGGACTTTC. Amino acids: CSAADRTF.

The table lists this clonotype with many counts. CDR3 protein: CARGRYSSYEQYF. The DNA of the CDR3 is TGTGCCAGGGGGAGATACAGCTCCTACGAGCAGTACTTC. J is TRBJ2-7 and V is TRBV19; D may be TRBD2 (5 bases). The CDR3 consists of 13 residues. Looked up from germline, CDR1 is LNHDA and CDR2 is SQIVND (reference sequence). Trimming left V 9 bases short and J 0 bases short, with 12 bases between. The variable domain in full, completed from reference TRBV19 and TRBJ2-7, reads DGGITQSPKYLFRKEGQNVTLSCEQNLNHDAMYWYRQDPGQGLRLIYYSQIVNDFQKGDIAEGYSVSREKKESFPLTVTSAQKNPTAFYLCARGRYSSYEQYFGPGTRLTVT.

The chain joins TRBV7-8 to TRBJ2-3, with 14 bases aligning to TRBD2. Germline V gives CDR1 SGHVS, CDR2 FQNEAQ. The CDR3 length is 16 residues. V gave up 5 bases and J gave up 5 bases; unmatched junction bases: 6. The CDR3 DNA reads as TGTGCCAGCAGCCGCAGACTAGCGGGGGGGAGAGATACGCAGTATTTT. Translating gives CASSRRLAGGRDTQYF.